This T cell receptor (beta chain) was obtained from a study of CXCR3-negative and CXCR3-positive naive CD8 T cells. The CDR3 extends over 16 amino acids. CDR1 and CDR2 from the germline V gene are SGHTA and FQGTGA. TRB cDNA was prepared as libraries by UMI-labeled 5' RACE. No DNA is given; TCRdb re-called the 5' RACE reads and lists each CDR3 protein once. The sample has 45,000 to 70,000 distinct CDR3 sequences, and its top ten clones hold 20% to 25%. This chain connects TRBV7-3 to TRBJ2-1; TCRdb picks TRBD1, but there is no DNA to check that call. This TCR was sampled from a human donor in good health. Some clones in this sample may be carry-over from other donors' samples. The sample taken for sequencing was memory CD8+ T cells from blood. The CDR3 sequence: CASSLIGRSSYNEQFF.